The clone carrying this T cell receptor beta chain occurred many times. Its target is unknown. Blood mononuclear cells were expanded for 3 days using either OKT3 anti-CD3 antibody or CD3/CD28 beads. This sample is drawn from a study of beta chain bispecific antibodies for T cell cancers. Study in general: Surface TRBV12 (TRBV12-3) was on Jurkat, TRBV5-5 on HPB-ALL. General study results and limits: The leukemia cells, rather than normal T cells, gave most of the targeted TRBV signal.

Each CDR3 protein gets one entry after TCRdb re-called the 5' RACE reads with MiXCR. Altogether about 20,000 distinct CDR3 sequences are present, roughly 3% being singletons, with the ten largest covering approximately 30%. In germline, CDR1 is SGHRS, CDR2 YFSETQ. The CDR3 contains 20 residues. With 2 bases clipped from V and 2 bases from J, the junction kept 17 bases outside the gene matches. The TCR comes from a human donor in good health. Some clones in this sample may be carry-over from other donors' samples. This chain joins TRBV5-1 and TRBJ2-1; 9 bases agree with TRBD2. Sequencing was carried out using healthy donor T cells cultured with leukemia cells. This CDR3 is CASSFLRLAGGPETYNEQFF. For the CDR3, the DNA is TGCGCCAGCAGCTTTCTCCGACTCGCGGGGGGGCCAGAGACCTACAATGAGCAGTTCTTC.